This record looks at one T cell receptor (beta chain) sequence and its context. Its cognate antigen is unknown. These data are taken from a study of cytomegalovirus exposure and HLA in healthy donors. 60 Vbeta and 13 Jbeta primers were used in PCR. Repertoires were generated with immunoSEQ multiplex PCR, while TCRdb's copy carries only in-frame clones and drops some. Counted here are about 120,000 clones, approximately 9.4% occurring once; the ten biggest clones make up 3%. Findings of the study overall: There were some V segments, including TRBV6-2 and TRBV6-3, excluded as indistinguishable. In a later analysis, compared with equally common non-associated chains, HLA-associated beta chains were more expanded.

CDR1 is SGHRS and CDR2 is YFSETQ in the germline V gene. V was shortened by 0 bases and J by 0 bases, with 11 bases between the two germline ends. The CDR3 has 16 amino acids. Source material: PBMCs. The TCR sequence derives from a man aged 25-45 years in good health and CMV-seronegative. The chain employs TRBV5-1 and TRBJ2-3, with no clear D. CDR3 region: CASSLGQAPSTDTQYF. The CDR3 DNA follows: TGCGCCAGCAGCTTGGGGCAGGCCCCTAGCACAGATACGCAGTATTTT. Supplemented by reference TRBV5-1 and TRBJ2-3, the full variable domain reads KAGVTQTPRYLIKTRGQQVTLSCSPISGHRSVSWYQQTPGQGLQFLFEYFSETQRNKGNFPGRFSGRQFSNSRSEMNVSTLELGDSALYLCASSLGQAPSTDTQYFGPGTRLTVL.